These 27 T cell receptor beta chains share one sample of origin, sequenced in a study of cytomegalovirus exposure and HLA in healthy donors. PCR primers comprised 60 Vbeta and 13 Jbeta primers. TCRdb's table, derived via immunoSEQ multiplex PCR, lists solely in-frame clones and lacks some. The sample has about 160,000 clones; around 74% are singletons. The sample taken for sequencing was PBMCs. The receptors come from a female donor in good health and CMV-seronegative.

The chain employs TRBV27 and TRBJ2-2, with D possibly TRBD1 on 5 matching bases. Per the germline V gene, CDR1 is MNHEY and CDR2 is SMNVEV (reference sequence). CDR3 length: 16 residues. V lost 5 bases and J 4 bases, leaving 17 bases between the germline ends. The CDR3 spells CASSSRQTRGTGELFF. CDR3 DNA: TGTGCCAGCAGTAGCCGACAGACAAGGGGCACCGGGGAGCTGTTTTTT.

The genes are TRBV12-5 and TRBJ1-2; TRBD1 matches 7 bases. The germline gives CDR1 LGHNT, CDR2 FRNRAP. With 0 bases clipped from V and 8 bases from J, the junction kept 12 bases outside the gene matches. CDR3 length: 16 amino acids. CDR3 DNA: TGTGCTAGTGGTTTGGTAGAGGGGACAGTTACTAGGGGCTACACCTTC. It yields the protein CASGLVEGTVTRGYTF.

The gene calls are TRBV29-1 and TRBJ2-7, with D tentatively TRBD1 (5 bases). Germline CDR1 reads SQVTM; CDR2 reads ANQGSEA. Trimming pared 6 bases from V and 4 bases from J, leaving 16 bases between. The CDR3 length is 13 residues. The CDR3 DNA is TGCAGCGTGGTAGGACACCGGCGGTACGAGCAGTACTTC. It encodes CSVVGHRRYEQYF.

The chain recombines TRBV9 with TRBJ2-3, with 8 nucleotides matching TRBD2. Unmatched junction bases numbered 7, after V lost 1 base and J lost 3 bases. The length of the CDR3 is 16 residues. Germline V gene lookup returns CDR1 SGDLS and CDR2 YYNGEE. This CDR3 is CASSVRSGGPTDTQYF. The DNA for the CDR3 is TGTGCCAGCAGCGTACGTTCGGGGGGGCCAACAGATACGCAGTATTTT.

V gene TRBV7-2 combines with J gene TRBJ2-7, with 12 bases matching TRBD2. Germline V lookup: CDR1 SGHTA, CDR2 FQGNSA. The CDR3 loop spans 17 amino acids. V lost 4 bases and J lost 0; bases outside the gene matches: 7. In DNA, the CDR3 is TGTGCCAGCAGCTCAACTAGCGGGGGGCCGACCTCCTACGAGCAGTACTTC. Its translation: CASSSTSGGPTSYEQYF.

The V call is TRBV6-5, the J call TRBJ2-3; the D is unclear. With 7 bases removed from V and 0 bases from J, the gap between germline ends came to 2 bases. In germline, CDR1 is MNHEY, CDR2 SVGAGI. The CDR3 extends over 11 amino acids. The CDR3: CASTSTDTQYF. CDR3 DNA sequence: TGTGCCAGCACTAGCACAGATACGCAGTATTTT.

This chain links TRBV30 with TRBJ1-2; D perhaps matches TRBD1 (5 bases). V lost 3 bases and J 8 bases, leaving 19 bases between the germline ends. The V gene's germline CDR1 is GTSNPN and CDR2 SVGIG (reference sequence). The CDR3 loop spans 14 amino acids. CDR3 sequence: CAWREGRDSRGYTF. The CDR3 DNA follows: TGTGCCTGGAGGGAGGGCAGGGACTCCCGCGGCTACACCTTC.

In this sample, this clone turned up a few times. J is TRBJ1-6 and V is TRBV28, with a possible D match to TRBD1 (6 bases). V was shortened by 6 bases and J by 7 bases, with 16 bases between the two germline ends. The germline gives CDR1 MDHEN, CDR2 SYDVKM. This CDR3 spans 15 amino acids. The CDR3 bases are TGTGCCAGCAGGGGGGCAGAGGGGCGGAATTCACCCCTCCACTTT. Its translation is CASRGAEGRNSPLHF.

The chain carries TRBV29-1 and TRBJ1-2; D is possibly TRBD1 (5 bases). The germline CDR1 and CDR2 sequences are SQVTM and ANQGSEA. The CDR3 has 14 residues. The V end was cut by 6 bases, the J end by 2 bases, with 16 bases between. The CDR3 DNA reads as TGCAGCGTGACAGAACCGGTAATAAACTATGGCTACACCTTC. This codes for CSVTEPVINYGYTF. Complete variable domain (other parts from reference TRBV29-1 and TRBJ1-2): SAVISQKPSRDICQRGTSLTIQCQVDSQVTMMFWYRQQPGQSLTLIATANQGSEATYESGFVIDKFPISRPNLTFSTLTVSNMSPEDSSIYLCSVTEPVINYGYTFGSGTRLTVV.

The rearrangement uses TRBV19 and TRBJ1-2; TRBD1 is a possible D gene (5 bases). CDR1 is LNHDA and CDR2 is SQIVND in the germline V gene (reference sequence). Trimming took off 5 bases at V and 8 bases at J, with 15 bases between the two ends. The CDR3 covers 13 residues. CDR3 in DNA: TGTGCCAGTAGTTCCGTCAGGGCGTTGGGCTACACCTTC. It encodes CASSSVRALGYTF.

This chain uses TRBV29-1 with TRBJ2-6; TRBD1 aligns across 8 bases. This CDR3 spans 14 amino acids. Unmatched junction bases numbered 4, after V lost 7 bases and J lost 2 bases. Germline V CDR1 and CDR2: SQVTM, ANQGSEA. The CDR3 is CSAATGAGANVLTF. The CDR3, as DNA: TGCAGCGCTGCGACAGGGGCTGGGGCCAACGTCCTGACTTTC.

The CDR3: CASSLSGKGEQFF. Here the CDR3 DNA reads TGTGCCAGCAGCCTTAGCGGGAAGGGTGAGCAGTTCTTC. The V call is TRBV7-2, the J call TRBJ2-1; 8 positions match TRBD2. Germline CDR1 reads SGHTA; CDR2 reads FQGNSA. V shed 5 bases and J 9 bases; nucleotides not matched to a gene: 6. The CDR3 sequence is 13 residues long.

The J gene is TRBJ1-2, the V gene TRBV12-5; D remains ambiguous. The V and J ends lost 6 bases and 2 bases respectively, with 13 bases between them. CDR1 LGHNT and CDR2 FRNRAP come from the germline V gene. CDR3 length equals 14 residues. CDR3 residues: CASGPPAENYGYTF. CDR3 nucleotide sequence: TGTGCTAGTGGCCCTCCAGCGGAAAACTATGGCTACACCTTC.

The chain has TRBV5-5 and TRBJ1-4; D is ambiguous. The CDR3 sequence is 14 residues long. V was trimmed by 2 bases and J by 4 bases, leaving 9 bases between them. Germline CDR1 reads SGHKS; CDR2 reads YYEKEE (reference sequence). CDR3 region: CASSFLRNNEKLFF. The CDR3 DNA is TGTGCCAGCAGCTTTCTCCGTAATAATGAAAAACTGTTTTTT.

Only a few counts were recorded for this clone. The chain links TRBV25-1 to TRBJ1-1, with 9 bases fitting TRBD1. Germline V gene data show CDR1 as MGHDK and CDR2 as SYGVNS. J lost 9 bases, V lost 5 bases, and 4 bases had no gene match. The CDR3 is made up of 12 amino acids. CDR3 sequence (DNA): TGTGCCAGCAGTAGGACAGGGGATCAAGCTTTCTTT. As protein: CASSRTGDQAFF.

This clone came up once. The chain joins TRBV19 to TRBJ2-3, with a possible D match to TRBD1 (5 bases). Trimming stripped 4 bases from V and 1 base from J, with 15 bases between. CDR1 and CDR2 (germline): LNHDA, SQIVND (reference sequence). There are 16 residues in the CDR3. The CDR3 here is CASSRVGAAGTDTQYF. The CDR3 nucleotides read TGTGCCAGTAGTAGGGTAGGGGCAGCCGGCACAGATACGCAGTATTTT.

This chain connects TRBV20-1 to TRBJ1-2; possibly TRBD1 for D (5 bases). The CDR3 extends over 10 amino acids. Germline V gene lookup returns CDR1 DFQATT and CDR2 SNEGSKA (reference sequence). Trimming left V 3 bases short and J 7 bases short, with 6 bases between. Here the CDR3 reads CSASRAGYTF. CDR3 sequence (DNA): TGCAGTGCTAGCAGGGCTGGCTACACCTTC.

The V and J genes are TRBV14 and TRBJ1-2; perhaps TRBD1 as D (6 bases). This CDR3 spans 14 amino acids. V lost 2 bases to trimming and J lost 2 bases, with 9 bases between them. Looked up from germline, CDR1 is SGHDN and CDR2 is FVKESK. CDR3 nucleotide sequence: TGTGCCAGCAGCCAAATTGACAGGAACTATGGCTACACCTTC. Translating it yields CASSQIDRNYGYTF.

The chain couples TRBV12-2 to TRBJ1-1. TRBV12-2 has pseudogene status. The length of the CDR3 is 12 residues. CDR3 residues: CASSVGPRGAFF. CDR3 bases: TGTGCAAGTTCTGTTGGGCCCCGGGGAGCTTTCTTT.

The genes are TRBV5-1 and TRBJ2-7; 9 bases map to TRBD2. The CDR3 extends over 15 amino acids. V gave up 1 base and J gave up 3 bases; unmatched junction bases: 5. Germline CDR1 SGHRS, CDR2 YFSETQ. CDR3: CASSLRAREGYEQYF. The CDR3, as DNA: TGCGCCAGCAGCTTGAGGGCGCGGGAGGGCTACGAGCAGTACTTC.

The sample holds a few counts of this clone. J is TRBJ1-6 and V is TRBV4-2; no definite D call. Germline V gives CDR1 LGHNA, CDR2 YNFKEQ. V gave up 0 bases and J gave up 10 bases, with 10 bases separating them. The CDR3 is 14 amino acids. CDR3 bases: TGTGCCAGCAGCCAAGATAGGGAGTACTCACCCCTCCACTTT. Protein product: CASSQDREYSPLHF.

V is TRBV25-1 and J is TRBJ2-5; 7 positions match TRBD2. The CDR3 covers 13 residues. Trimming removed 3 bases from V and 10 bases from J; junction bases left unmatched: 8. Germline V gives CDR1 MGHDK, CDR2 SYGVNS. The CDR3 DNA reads TGTGCCAGCAGTGATGTAGGAGGGAGGGACCAGTACTTC. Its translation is CASSDVGGRDQYF.

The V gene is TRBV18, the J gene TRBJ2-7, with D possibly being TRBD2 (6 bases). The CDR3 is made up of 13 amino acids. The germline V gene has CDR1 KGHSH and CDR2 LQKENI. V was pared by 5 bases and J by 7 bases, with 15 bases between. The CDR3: CASSTGSGWEQYF. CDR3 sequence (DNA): TGTGCCAGCTCAACCGGGAGCGGATGGGAGCAGTACTTC.

DNA for the CDR3: TGTGCCAGTAGTATTACTAGCGGGAGGGCCGTGGAGACCCAGTACTTC. Protein: CASSITSGRAVETQYF. V usage is TRBV19 and J usage is TRBJ2-5; 13 bases align to TRBD2. V lost 3 bases and J lost 5; bases outside the gene matches: 6. The V gene's germline CDR1 is LNHDA and CDR2 SQIVND (reference sequence). There are 16 residues in the CDR3.

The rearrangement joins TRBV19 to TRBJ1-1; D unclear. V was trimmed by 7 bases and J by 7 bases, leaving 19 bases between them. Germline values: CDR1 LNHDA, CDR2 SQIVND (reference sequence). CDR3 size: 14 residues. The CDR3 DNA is TGTGCCAGTATGTCCGGGAGGACGGTGGGTGAAGCTTTCTTT. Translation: CASMSGRTVGEAFF.

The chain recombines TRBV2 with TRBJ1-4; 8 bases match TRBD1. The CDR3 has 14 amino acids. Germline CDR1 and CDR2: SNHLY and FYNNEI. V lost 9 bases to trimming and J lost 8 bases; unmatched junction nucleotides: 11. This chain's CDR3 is CASQGQGRKEKLFF. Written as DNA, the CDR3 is TGTGCCAGTCAAGGACAGGGAAGGAAGGAAAAACTGTTTTTT.

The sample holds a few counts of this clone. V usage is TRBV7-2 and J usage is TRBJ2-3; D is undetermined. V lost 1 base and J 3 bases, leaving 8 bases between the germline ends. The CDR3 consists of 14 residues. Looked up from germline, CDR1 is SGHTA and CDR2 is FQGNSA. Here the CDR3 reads CASSLVIRTDTQYF. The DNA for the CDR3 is TGTGCCAGCAGCTTAGTTATTAGAACAGATACGCAGTATTTT.